One and the same sample provided the 23 T cell receptor beta chains below, sequenced in a study of CD8+ T cells in alopecia areata. Treatment of the sample: oral pan-JAK inhibitor, 5-10 mg twice daily. Extracted RNA was reverse transcribed, and the resulting cDNA served as sequencing template. TCRdb keeps only in-frame clones here, not all; method: immunoSEQ multiplex PCR. The data contain roughly 120,000 clones, around 53% of them singletons. Sequences were derived from CD4+ T cells sorted from blood, sampled at week 4, from a patient treated with tofacitinib. These receptors all stem from a human donor with alopecia areata.

This clone appeared a few times. The chain is built from TRBV30 and TRBJ2-5, with D possibly being TRBD1 (5 bases). Per the germline V gene, CDR1 is GTSNPN and CDR2 is SVGIG (reference sequence). With 1 base removed from V and 0 bases from J, the gap between germline ends came to 6 bases. This CDR3 region has 13 residues. CDR3 loop: CAWSGQNQETQYF. The CDR3 DNA reads TGTGCCTGGAGTGGACAGAACCAAGAGACCCAGTACTTC.

This clone was picked up a small number of times. Other DNA sequences from this sample encode an identical CDR3 as well. The V and J genes are TRBV30 and TRBJ2-3; 10 bases are a match to TRBD2. V dropped 4 bases and J dropped 3; count of bases not matched to a gene: 1. The germline gives CDR1 GTSNPN, CDR2 SVGIG (reference sequence). This CDR3 has 13 residues. The DNA of the CDR3 is TGTGCCTGGACTAGCGGGAGTACAGATACGCAGTATTTT. Translated, it gives CAWTSGSTDTQYF.

This clone was observed a few times. Written as DNA, the CDR3 is TGCGCCAGCAGCTTGGGATTAACTGATGGCTACACCTTC. Its translation is CASSLGLTDGYTF. The rearrangement uses TRBV5-1 and TRBJ1-2; D gene unclear. The CDR3 spans 13 residues. The ends were cut back, 0 bases at V and 6 bases at J, with 9 bases in the middle. CDR1 SGHRS and CDR2 YFSETQ come from the germline V gene. Together with reference TRBV5-1 and TRBJ1-2, the CDR3 gives the full variable domain: KAGVTQTPRYLIKTRGQQVTLSCSPISGHRSVSWYQQTPGQGLQFLFEYFSETQRNKGNFPGRFSGRQFSNSRSEMNVSTLELGDSALYLCASSLGLTDGYTFGSGTRLTVV.

For the CDR3, the DNA is TGTGCCAGCAGCTTTGGTGGGGCAACTAATGAAAAACTGTTTTTT. This sequence encodes CASSFGGATNEKLFF. The V gene is TRBV7-2, the J gene TRBJ1-4; D is unresolved. With 3 bases removed from V and 0 bases from J, the gap between germline ends came to 8 bases. Germline values: CDR1 SGHTA, CDR2 FQGNSA. The CDR3 runs 15 residues.

The V gene is TRBV5-1, the J gene TRBJ2-7, with D possibly being TRBD2 (5 bases). The CDR3 consists of 13 residues. V was pared by 1 base and J by 10 bases, with 15 bases between. Germline V CDR1 and CDR2: SGHRS, YFSETQ. The CDR3 reads CASSLQSGNSQYF. CDR3 bases: TGCGCCAGCAGCTTGCAATCGGGAAATAGCCAGTACTTC.

In nucleotides, the CDR3 is TGTGCCTGGAGTGTACGGGGGATAGGGGTGGGTCAGCCCCAGCATTTT. Translated, it gives CAWSVRGIGVGQPQHF. The chain recombines TRBV30 with TRBJ1-5; the D gene is possibly TRBD1 (5 bases). Between the trimmed V and J ends, which lost 0 bases and 6 bases, there was a span of 18 bases. The CDR3 is 16 amino acids. Germline CDR1 reads GTSNPN; CDR2 reads SVGIG (reference sequence).

The chain uses TRBV29-1 and TRBJ2-4; D is unclear. From germline, CDR1 is SQVTM and CDR2 ANQGSEA. This CDR3 has 15 amino acids. V was clipped by 4 bases and J by 0 bases, with 13 bases between them. DNA for the CDR3: TGCAGCGTTGCAACTATCTTTCTAGCCAAAAACATTCAGTACTTC. Protein sequence: CSVATIFLAKNIQYF.

This sequence joins TRBV5-6 and TRBJ1-5; D is undetermined. CDR3 length: 12 amino acids. Germline V lookup: CDR1 SGHDT, CDR2 YYEEEE. Trimming shortened V by 1 base and J by 9 bases, and 8 bases separated the two germline ends. CDR3 DNA sequence: TGTGCCAGCAGCTTGTGGACTATGCCCCAGCATTTT. This sequence encodes CASSLWTMPQHF.

The chain carries TRBV5-1 and TRBJ2-7; 10 bases agree with TRBD2. Germline V gene data show CDR1 as SGHRS and CDR2 as YFSETQ. The junction had 10 bases not matched to a gene; V was cut back by 5 bases and J by 2 bases. The CDR3 loop spans 16 amino acids. CDR3 region: CASSPSLAGNTYEQYF. The CDR3 DNA follows: TGCGCCAGCAGTCCTTCACTAGCGGGGAATACCTACGAGCAGTACTTC.

The chain couples TRBV29-1 to TRBJ2-2, with D maybe TRBD2 (5 bases). Germline V gene sequence: CDR1 SQVTM, CDR2 ANQGSEA. This CDR3 contains 12 residues. Between the trimmed V and J ends, which lost 3 bases and 6 bases, there was a span of 8 bases. The CDR3 spells CSVDGVAGELFF. CDR3 bases: TGCAGCGTTGACGGGGTGGCCGGGGAGCTGTTTTTT.

This clone was found a few times. This chain uses TRBV29-1 with TRBJ1-6; D remains unclear. Per germline, CDR1 SQVTM and CDR2 ANQGSEA. Trimming stripped 4 bases from V and 4 bases from J, with 8 bases between. This CDR3 region has 13 residues. This CDR3 is CSVVFDYNSPLHF. As DNA, the CDR3 is TGCAGCGTTGTTTTCGATTATAATTCACCCCTCCACTTT.

A few counts support this clone. This sequence joins TRBV5-1 and TRBJ2-6; 9 positions agree with TRBD2. V lost 5 bases, J lost 2 bases, and 2 bases stayed unmatched. Germline CDR1 and CDR2: SGHRS and YFSETQ. There are 15 residues in the CDR3. Here the CDR3 DNA reads TGCGCCAGCAGTAGCGGGAGTACTGGGGCCAACGTCCTGACTTTC. This gives the protein CASSSGSTGANVLTF.

The chain uses TRBV30 and TRBJ1-3; D gene uncertain. Trimming took off 0 bases at V and 0 bases at J, with 12 bases between the two ends. Germline loops: CDR1 GTSNPN, CDR2 SVGIG (reference sequence). The CDR3 covers 16 residues. CDR3 region: CAWSVQRTSSGNTIYF. DNA for the CDR3: TGTGCCTGGAGTGTACAGAGGACCAGCTCTGGAAACACCATATATTTT.

This clone showed up just once. The chain couples TRBV30 to TRBJ2-1; 7 bases are a match to TRBD2. Germline CDR1 and CDR2: GTSNPN and SVGIG (reference sequence). J lost 6 bases, V lost 2 bases, and 10 bases had no gene match. This CDR3 is 15 amino acids long. CDR3 sequence reads: CAWSRAGVYFNEQFF. Written as DNA, the CDR3 is TGTGCCTGGAGTAGGGCGGGAGTCTACTTCAATGAGCAGTTCTTC. Combining the CDR3 with reference TRBV30 and TRBJ2-1 gives the whole variable domain SQTIHQWPATLVQPVGSPLSLECTVEGTSNPNLYWYRQAAGRGLQLLFYSVGIGQISSEVPQNLSASRPQDRQFILSSKKLLLSDSGFYLCAWSRAGVYFNEQFFGPGTRLTVL.

The CDR3 nucleotides read TGCAGCGTATCTCAGACTAGCAATAGTGAGCAGTTCTTC. This gives the protein CSVSQTSNSEQFF. The V call is TRBV29-1, the J call TRBJ2-1; 7 bases align to TRBD2. After removal of 6 bases from V and 9 bases from J, the junction contained 11 bases not matched to a gene. The CDR3 has 13 amino acids. CDR1 is SQVTM, CDR2 ANQGSEA, per germline.

The V gene is TRBV27, the J gene TRBJ2-7; 11 nucleotides line up with TRBD1. The CDR3 covers 15 residues. After removal of 6 bases from V and 4 bases from J, the junction contained 8 bases not matched to a gene. CDR1 and CDR2 from the germline V gene are MNHEY and SMNVEV (reference sequence). In nucleotides, the CDR3 is TGTGCCAGCAGCGCCCGGACAGGGGGCTCTTACGAGCAGTACTTC. Its translation: CASSARTGGSYEQYF.

This clone was recorded once. The gene calls are TRBV5-1 and TRBJ1-1; D not resolved. Germline CDR1 and CDR2: SGHRS and YFSETQ. The length of the CDR3 is 14 residues. V was cut by 4 bases and J by 5 bases, with 15 bases left in between. The CDR3 DNA reads TGCGCCAGCAGCGGTGGACCGATGGAGACTGAAGCTTTCTTT. Translated, it gives CASSGGPMETEAFF.

This clone was counted only a few times. This chain links TRBV10-2 with TRBJ2-1; D is unresolved. The CDR3 is 11 amino acids. Trimming took 7 bases from V and 7 from J, leaving 8 bases between them. CDR1 and CDR2 from the germline V gene are WSHSY and SAAADI. The CDR3 nucleotides read TGCGCCAGCACCCAACAGAATGAGCAGTTCTTC. Translated: CASTQQNEQFF.

The chain has TRBV30 and TRBJ1-2; the D is unclear. Trimming shortened V by 3 bases and J by 4 bases, and 9 bases separated the two germline ends. Germline CDR1 GTSNPN, CDR2 SVGIG (reference sequence). The CDR3 has 12 amino acids. The CDR3 DNA reads TGTGCCTGGAGGGGAGTCGGCTATGGCTACACCTTC. Translated, it gives CAWRGVGYGYTF.

The V gene is TRBV5-6, the J gene TRBJ1-5; D is possibly TRBD1 (6 bases). Germline V lookup: CDR1 SGHDT, CDR2 YYEEEE. V dropped 4 bases and J dropped 4 bases, with 12 bases sitting between them. This CDR3 region has 14 residues. The CDR3 DNA sequence: TGTGCCAGCAGCACACAACAGGGAAATCAGCCCCAGCATTTT. Translation: CASSTQQGNQPQHF.

The chain has TRBV30 and TRBJ1-1, with TRBD1 matching 9 bases. V lost 5 bases to trimming and J lost 5 bases; unmatched junction nucleotides: 3. Germline V lookup: CDR1 GTSNPN, CDR2 SVGIG (reference sequence). The CDR3 length is 12 residues. The CDR3 region is CAWGTGRTEAFF. In DNA, the CDR3 is TGTGCCTGGGGGACAGGGAGAACTGAAGCTTTCTTT.

There are a few counts of this clone. The chain combines TRBV28 with TRBJ2-7; D could derive from TRBD1 or TRBD2 (5 bases each). Germline CDR1 reads MDHEN; CDR2 reads SYDVKM. V lost 5 bases and J lost 2, with 16 bases in between. This CDR3 has 15 residues. As DNA, the CDR3 is TGTGCCAGCAGTACCCCAGGGACCAATCCCTACGAGCAGTACTTC. Translated: CASSTPGTNPYEQYF.

The chain joins TRBV9 to TRBJ2-2, with D unclear. The germline CDR1 and CDR2 sequences are SGDLS and YYNGEE. Trimming took 4 bases from V and 7 from J, leaving 8 bases between them. CDR3 length: 12 amino acids. The CDR3 loop is CASSPLGGELFF. For the CDR3, the DNA is TGTGCCAGCAGCCCCCTCGGCGGGGAGCTGTTTTTT.